This T cell receptor beta chain stems from a study of blood T cell repertoires in COVID-19. This clone was picked up one time. TCRdb's table, derived via immunoSEQ multiplex PCR, lists solely in-frame clones and lacks some. The table lists 110,000 or so clones, approximately 85% of them singletons. V shed 6 bases, J shed 3 bases, and the junction held 10 bases outside the gene matches. The CDR3 covers 15 residues. Germline CDR1 MNHEY, CDR2 SVGAGI. The sequenced sample consisted of peripheral blood. The clonotype originates from a man between 40 and 49 years old with acute or convalescent COVID-19. The chain couples TRBV6-5 to TRBJ2-7; TRBD1 agrees at 8 bases. CDR3 DNA sequence: TGTGCCAGCAGGCGCAGGGGGCTACTCGACTACGAGCAGTACTTC. It translates to CASRRRGLLDYEQYF.